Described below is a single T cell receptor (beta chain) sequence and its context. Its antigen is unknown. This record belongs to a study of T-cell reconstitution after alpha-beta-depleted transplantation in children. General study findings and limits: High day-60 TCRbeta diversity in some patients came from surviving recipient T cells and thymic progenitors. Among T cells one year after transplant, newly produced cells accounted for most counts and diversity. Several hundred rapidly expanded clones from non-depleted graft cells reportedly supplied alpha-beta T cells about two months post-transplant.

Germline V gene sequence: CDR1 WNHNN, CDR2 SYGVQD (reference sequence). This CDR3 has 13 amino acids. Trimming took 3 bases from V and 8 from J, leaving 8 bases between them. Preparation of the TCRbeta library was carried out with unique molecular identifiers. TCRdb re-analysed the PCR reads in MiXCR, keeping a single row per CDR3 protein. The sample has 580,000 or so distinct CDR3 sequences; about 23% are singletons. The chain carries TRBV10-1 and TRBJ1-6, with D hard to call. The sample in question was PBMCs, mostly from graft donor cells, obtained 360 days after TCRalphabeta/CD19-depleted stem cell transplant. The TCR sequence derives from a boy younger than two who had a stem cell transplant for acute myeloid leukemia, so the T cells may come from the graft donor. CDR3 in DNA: TGCGCCAGCAGTGATGGGGAGTATTCACCCCTCCACTTT. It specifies CASSDGEYSPLHF.